A single sample is the source of the 18 T cell receptor beta chains below, sequenced in a study of Ad26.COV2.S vaccination and SARS-CoV-2 variants. Profiled with immunoSEQ multiplex PCR; TCRdb holds only in-frame clones, not every one. The data show about 350,000 clones, with approximately 90% seen just once and 3% to 4% held by the top ten. Source: peripheral blood, taken after recovery from COVID-19. The origin of the receptors is a human donor who had recovered from COVID-19.

The V and J genes are TRBV11-2 and TRBJ1-6, with D hard to call. The CDR3 extends over 16 amino acids. V shed 0 bases and J shed 0 bases, with 6 bases lying between them. Germline loops: CDR1 SGHAT, CDR2 FQNNGV. CDR3 sequence: CASSLDLSSYNSPLHF. The DNA for the CDR3 is TGTGCCAGCAGCTTAGATTTGAGCTCCTATAATTCACCCCTCCACTTT. The entire variable domain, with the rest obtained from reference TRBV11-2 and TRBJ1-6, is as follows: EAGVAQSPRYKIIEKRQSVAFWCNPISGHATLYWYQQILGQGPKLLIQFQNNGVVDDSQLPKDRFSAERLKGVDSTLKIQPAKLEDSAVYLCASSLDLSSYNSPLHFGNGTRLTVT.

This clone is a singleton in its sample. The rearrangement links TRBV11-2 to TRBJ2-5; D ambiguous. Germline V gene lookup returns CDR1 SGHAT and CDR2 FQNNGV. The germline V and J ends were trimmed by 1 base and 5 bases, with 5 bases remaining between them. This CDR3 spans 12 amino acids. The CDR3 region has the DNA TGTGCCAGCAGCTTAGGGTGGGAGACCCAGTACTTC. It translates to CASSLGWETQYF.

This rearrangement joins TRBV5-1 to TRBJ1-3; no clear D. V lost 5 bases and J 3 bases, leaving 12 bases between the germline ends. The CDR3 has 14 amino acids. Germline CDR1 is SGHRS and CDR2 is YFSETQ. CDR3 residues: CASSDPGRGNTIYF. Written as DNA, the CDR3 is TGCGCCAGCAGTGACCCAGGACGTGGAAACACCATATATTTT.

DNA for the CDR3: TGTGCCAGCAGTTTGGACAGGCAAAATCAGCCCCAGCATTTT. Its translation is CASSLDRQNQPQHF. J is TRBJ1-5 and V is TRBV27; TRBD1 aligns across 7 bases. Trimming at V came to 3 bases and at J to 4 bases, leaving 3 bases not matched to a gene. In germline, CDR1 is MNHEY, CDR2 SMNVEV (reference sequence). This CDR3 region has 14 residues.

V and J are TRBV5-4 and TRBJ1-4; D is perhaps TRBD1 (5 bases). V was clipped by 3 bases and J by 7 bases, with 22 bases between them. The CDR3 runs to 17 residues. In germline, CDR1 is SGHNT, CDR2 YYREEE (reference sequence). The DNA of the CDR3 is TGTGCCAGCAGCTCCTATACAGAGGGGCCAATTGGTGAAAAACTGTTTTTT. Its protein product is CASSSYTEGPIGEKLFF. Based on the CDR3 plus reference TRBV5-4 and TRBJ1-4, the full variable domain is ETGVTQSPTHLIKTRGQQVTLRCSSQSGHNTVSWYQQALGQGPQFIFQYYREEENGRGNFPPRFSGLQFPNYSSELNVNALELDDSALYLCASSSYTEGPIGEKLFFGSGTQLSVL.

In DNA, the CDR3 is TGTGCCAGCTCACCTAGTGCGGACAGGGACACAGATACGCAGTATTTT. Amino acids: CASSPSADRDTDTQYF. This chain uses TRBV18 with TRBJ2-3; 8 bases agree with TRBD1. The germline gives CDR1 KGHSH, CDR2 LQKENI. The CDR3 totals 16 residues. With V trimmed by 3 bases and J by 2 bases, 7 bases remained unmatched.

The rearrangement uses TRBV4-3 and TRBJ2-1; no firm D call. The germline CDR1 and CDR2 sequences are LGHNA and YSLEER. The CDR3 length is 16 residues. Trimming took 5 bases from V and 3 from J, leaving 17 bases between them. The CDR3 nucleotides are TGCGCCAGCAGCGCCCGGGCCGCCGAGGACTACAATGAGCAGTTCTTC. Its protein product is CASSARAAEDYNEQFF.

The chain combines TRBV12-3 or TRBV12-4 with TRBJ1-1; D uncertain. V was shortened by 4 bases and J by 0 bases, with 6 bases between the two germline ends. The CDR3 runs to 13 residues. The CDR3 loop is CASSSTVNTEAFF. CDR3 nucleotide sequence: TGTGCCAGCAGTTCCACGGTGAACACTGAAGCTTTCTTT.

V and J are TRBV19 and TRBJ2-4, with TRBD2 identical over 12 bases. Germline CDR1 reads LNHDA; CDR2 reads SQIVND (reference sequence). The CDR3 spans 17 residues. The J segment lost 7 bases and the V segment lost 1 base, leaving 8 bases of the junction unmatched. CDR3 in amino acids: CASSIVTSGGKRNIQYF. In DNA form, the CDR3 reads TGTGCCAGTAGTATAGTGACTAGCGGGGGAAAGAGGAACATTCAGTACTTC.

The rearrangement joins TRBV29-1 to TRBJ1-2; 10 bases align to TRBD1. Germline CDR1 is SQVTM and CDR2 is ANQGSEA. The CDR3 totals 12 residues. V lost 7 bases and J lost 8; bases outside the gene matches: 7. CDR3 sequence (DNA): TGCAGCGCAGGACAGGGGGAAACGGGCTACACCTTC. Its translation: CSAGQGETGYTF.

The rearrangement joins TRBV7-9 to TRBJ1-3, with D perhaps matching TRBD1 (5 bases). CDR1 is SEHNR, CDR2 FQNEAQ, per germline (reference sequence). This CDR3 has 16 residues. The ends were cut back, 2 bases at V and 4 bases at J, with 15 bases in the middle. The chain's CDR3 is CASSLSVVGPGNTIYF. The CDR3 bases are TGTGCCAGCAGCTTATCGGTGGTGGGGCCCGGAAACACCATATATTTT. The full variable domain, its missing parts supplied by reference TRBV7-9 and TRBJ1-3, is DTGVSQNPRHKITKRGQNVTFRCDPISEHNRLYWYRQTLGQGPEFLTYFQNEAQLEKSRLLSDRFSAERPKGSFSTLEIQRTEQGDSAMYLCASSLSVVGPGNTIYFGEGSWLTVV.

In its sample, this clone was seen once. The chain recombines TRBV7-9 with TRBJ1-2; a possible D gene is TRBD1 (5 bases). This CDR3 contains 15 residues. The V and J ends lost 3 bases and 6 bases respectively, with 17 bases between them. Per the germline V gene, CDR1 is SEHNR and CDR2 is FQNEAQ (reference sequence). As DNA, the CDR3 is TGTGCCAGCAGCTTGGACCGGGGGGGGAGGCATGGCTACACCTTC. Protein: CASSLDRGGRHGYTF.

This sequence joins TRBV11-2 and TRBJ2-1, with 13 bases aligning to TRBD2. Germline V gives CDR1 SGHAT, CDR2 FQNNGV. The CDR3 covers 18 residues. Trimming removed 5 bases from V and 4 bases from J; junction bases left unmatched: 11. For the CDR3, the DNA is TGTGCCAGCAGCACTAGCGGGGGGGCCCGACTGTATTACAATGAGCAGTTCTTC. Protein product: CASSTSGGARLYYNEQFF.

The genes are TRBV12-3 or TRBV12-4 and TRBJ2-3, with TRBD2 matching over 9 bases. With V trimmed by 6 bases and J by 13 bases, 11 bases remained unmatched. This CDR3 contains 13 residues. This CDR3 reads CASSPPGTSSKYF. The CDR3 DNA reads as TGTGCCAGCAGCCCCCCCGGGACTAGCTCTAAGTATTTT.

This rearrangement joins TRBV6-1 to TRBJ2-3, with 10 bases fitting TRBD2. The CDR3 is made up of 18 amino acids. Looked up from germline, CDR1 is MNHNS and CDR2 is SASEGT. V was pared by 2 bases and J by 2 bases, with 10 bases of the junction left unmatched. CDR3 sequence reads: CASSERVSGGPTTDTQYF. The CDR3 DNA follows: TGTGCCAGCAGTGAACGGGTTAGCGGGGGGCCGACCACAGATACGCAGTATTTT.

The V and J genes are TRBV5-1 and TRBJ2-1; unclear D gene. Trimming cost V 4 bases and J 7 bases, with 12 bases left between them. Germline values: CDR1 SGHRS, CDR2 YFSETQ. The CDR3 is 13 amino acids. The CDR3 sequence: CASSVSLGNEQFF. The CDR3 DNA reads TGCGCCAGCAGCGTATCATTGGGGAATGAGCAGTTCTTC. Drawing the rest from reference TRBV5-1 and TRBJ2-1, the complete variable domain is KAGVTQTPRYLIKTRGQQVTLSCSPISGHRSVSWYQQTPGQGLQFLFEYFSETQRNKGNFPGRFSGRQFSNSRSEMNVSTLELGDSALYLCASSVSLGNEQFFGPGTRLTVL.

This clone was counted only a few times. The chain employs TRBV2 and TRBJ1-5; D is unresolved. Germline V gene data show CDR1 as SNHLY and CDR2 as FYNNEI. The CDR3 has 13 residues. V was cut by 3 bases and J by 11 bases, with 14 bases left in between. The CDR3 sequence is CASSETLSSTQHF. As DNA, the CDR3 is TGTGCCAGCAGTGAGACGCTTAGTTCGACCCAGCATTTT.

The V call is TRBV15, the J call TRBJ2-5, with D uncertain. Germline assignment: CDR1 LNHNV and CDR2 YYDKDF (reference sequence). Trimming cost V 1 base and J 3 bases, with 6 bases left between them. The CDR3 is made up of 13 amino acids. The CDR3 sequence: CATSRGRKETQYF. The CDR3 DNA reads TGTGCCACCAGCAGAGGGAGAAAAGAGACCCAGTACTTC.